The 4 T cell receptor beta chains listed next were all sequenced from one sample in a study of shared clonotypes between healthy human individuals. Some clones are missing from TCRdb's copy, which holds only in-frame ones; the method was immunoSEQ multiplex PCR. The sample lists 2 million to 3 million clones, over 85% seen once, with about 0.38% in the top ten. The sample taken for sequencing was naive CD4+ T cells from PBMCs. Described subset: CD45RA+ positively selected. The source is a man younger than 35 in good health. Some clones in this sample may be carry-over from other donors' samples.

The V gene is TRBV18, the J gene TRBJ2-5; 8 nucleotides line up with TRBD1. The CDR3 sequence is 14 residues long. The V gene end was trimmed by 3 bases and the J gene end by 3 bases; junction bases not matched to a gene: 3. Germline V gene sequence: CDR1 KGHSH, CDR2 LQKENI. CDR3 bases: TGTGCCAGCTCACCGTTGACAGGGGAAGAGACCCAGTACTTC. This gives the protein CASSPLTGEETQYF.

The gene calls are TRBV6-1 and TRBJ1-5; 7 positions agree with TRBD1. The CDR3 spans 14 residues. The V and J ends lost 6 bases and 9 bases, in that order; junction bases with no gene match: 11. Germline values: CDR1 MNHNS, CDR2 SASEGT. CDR3 nucleotide sequence: TGTGCCAGCAGGAGGGACAGCGGGGTAGGGCCCCAGCATTTT. This translates into CASRRDSGVGPQHF.

The V call is TRBV2, the J call TRBJ2-7, with 8 bases fitting TRBD2. Trimming removed 8 bases from V and 3 bases from J; junction bases left unmatched: 15. The germline CDR1 and CDR2 sequences are SNHLY and FYNNEI. This CDR3 region has 16 residues. The CDR3 sequence: CASCYGPSGSIYEQYF. The CDR3, as DNA: TGTGCCAGCTGTTACGGTCCCAGCGGGAGTATCTACGAGCAGTACTTC.

This chain uses TRBV6-5 with TRBJ1-5; the match to TRBD1 covers 7 bases. Losses at the gene ends were 5 bases for V and 6 bases for J; bases not matched to a gene: 10. The CDR3 loop spans 15 amino acids. Germline CDR1 and CDR2: MNHEY and SVGAGI. CDR3 sequence (DNA): TGTGCCAGCAGTCGCAGGGGGGGAGGGGGTCAGCCCCAGCATTTT. Protein product: CASSRRGGGGQPQHF.